Sequencing of this TCR beta chain was carried out in a study of T cells in Graves' hyperthyroidism and ophthalmopathy. There were TCR beta CDR3 regions amplified from RNA transcripts. TCR CDR3 underwent first-round RT-PCR with the HTBI primer set. TCRdb used MiXCR to reprocess the multiplex PCR reads, holding one entry per CDR3 protein. Among around 340,000 distinct CDR3 sequences listed, 14% were seen once. This clonotype was counted ten times or more. CDR1 and CDR2 (germline): MDHEN, SYDVKM. The germline V and J ends were trimmed by 6 bases and 0 bases, with 5 bases remaining between them. The length of the CDR3 is 13 residues. PBMCs were sourced from approximately 9.3 ml fresh peripheral blood.

Sequenced: blood. The sequence was obtained from a woman aged 30 to 39 with Graves' hyperthyroidism. The V gene is TRBV28, the J gene TRBJ2-2; unclear D gene. The CDR3 loop is CASRDPNTGELFF. DNA of the CDR3: TGTGCCAGCAGGGACCCGAACACCGGGGAGCTGTTTTTT.